This T cell receptor (beta chain) was sequenced in a study of T cell responses to AZD1222 COVID-19 vaccine. General observations from the study: Donors were largely white British and mainly female; clonal diversity was possibly underestimated.

The protocol was immunoSEQ multiplex PCR, while the TCRdb copy is restricted to in-frame clones and leaves out a portion. The profile shows approximately 150,000 clones, just under 90% of them singletons. In the case of this clone: No antigen is known for it.

There are 12 residues in the CDR3. V lost 4 bases to trimming and J lost 2 bases, with 5 bases between them. The germline V gene has CDR1 SNHLY and CDR2 FYNNEI. The clonotype was recovered from an adult who received the MenACWY meningococcal vaccine as a control. The chain combines TRBV2 with TRBJ2-5; D gene unclear. Sequenced material: peripheral blood, taken 28 days after the second dose of the MenACWY control vaccine. The CDR3: CASSVAQETQYF. CDR3 nucleotides: TGTGCCAGCAGTGTAGCTCAAGAGACCCAGTACTTC.